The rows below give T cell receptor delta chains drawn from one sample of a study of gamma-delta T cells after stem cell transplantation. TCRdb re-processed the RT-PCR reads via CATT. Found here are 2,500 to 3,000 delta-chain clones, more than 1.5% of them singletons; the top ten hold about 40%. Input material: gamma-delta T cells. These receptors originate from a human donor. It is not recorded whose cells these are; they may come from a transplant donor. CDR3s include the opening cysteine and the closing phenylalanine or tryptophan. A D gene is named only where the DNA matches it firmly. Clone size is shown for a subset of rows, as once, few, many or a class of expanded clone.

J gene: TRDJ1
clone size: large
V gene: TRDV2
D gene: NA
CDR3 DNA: TGTGCCTGTGACACTCTGCTTCCAACCCGGGGATCTCGTCCCGATAAACTCATCTTT
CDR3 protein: CACDTLLPTRGSRPDKLIF

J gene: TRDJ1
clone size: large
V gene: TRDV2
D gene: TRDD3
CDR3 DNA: TGTGCCTGTGACTCCGTGGACTGGGGGATACGCCTTCAGTACACCGATAAACTCATCTTT
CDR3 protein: CACDSVDWGIRLQYTDKLIF

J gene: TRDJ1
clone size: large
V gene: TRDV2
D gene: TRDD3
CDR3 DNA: TGTGCCTGTGACACCGTACTGGGGGATCCGTTCCCGTACACCGATAAACTCATCTTT
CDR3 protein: CACDTVLGDPFPYTDKLIF

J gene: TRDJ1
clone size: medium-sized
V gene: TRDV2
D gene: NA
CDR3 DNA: TGTGCCTGTGACCAGCTTGGTTGGGACACCGATAAACTCATCTTT
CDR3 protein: CACDQLGWDTDKLIF

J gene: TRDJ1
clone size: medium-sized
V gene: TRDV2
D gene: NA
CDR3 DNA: TGTGCCTGTGAACTACTGGGCGGGGGTAGCGATAAACTCATCTTT
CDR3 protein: CACELLGGGSDKLIF

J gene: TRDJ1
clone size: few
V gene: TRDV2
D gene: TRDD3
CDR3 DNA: TGTGCCTGTGACACACTGGGGGATTTCGGCGATAAACTCATCTTT
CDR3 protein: CACDTLGDFGDKLIF

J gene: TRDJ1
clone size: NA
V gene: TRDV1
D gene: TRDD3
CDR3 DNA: TGTGCTCTTGGGCCCCCTTCCCTAGGGATACGGTCCGGAGATGGGGTAAAGAGCATCTTT
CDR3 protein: CALGPPSLGIRSGDGVKSIF

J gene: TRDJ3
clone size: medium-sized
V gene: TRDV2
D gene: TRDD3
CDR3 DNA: TGTGCCTGTGACACCTTTACTGGGGGGACCGTCTCCTGGGACACCCGACAGATGTTTTTC
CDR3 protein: CACDTFTGGTVSWDTRQMFF

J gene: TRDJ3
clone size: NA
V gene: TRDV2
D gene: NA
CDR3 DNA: TGTGCCTGTGACACCTTGGATCCCGTGAGCTCCTGGGACACCCGACAGAGGTTTTTC
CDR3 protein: CACDTLDPVSSWDTRQRFF

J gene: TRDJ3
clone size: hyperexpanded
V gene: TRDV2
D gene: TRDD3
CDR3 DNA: TGTGCCTGTGACACCACTGGGGGCTATAGCTCCTGGGACACCCGACAGATGTTTTTC
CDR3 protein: CACDTTGGYSSWDTRQMFF

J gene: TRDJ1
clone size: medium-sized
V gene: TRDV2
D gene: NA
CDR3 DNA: TGTGCCTGTGACACAGGGTCTCTTTTGTTGGGGGCCCCCGTACCCGATAAACTCATCTTT
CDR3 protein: CACDTGSLLLGAPVPDKLIF

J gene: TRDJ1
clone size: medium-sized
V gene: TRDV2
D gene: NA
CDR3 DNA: TGTGCCTGTGACCCGCTGGGGAGGGCATACACCGATAAACTCATCTTT
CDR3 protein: CACDPLGRAYTDKLIF

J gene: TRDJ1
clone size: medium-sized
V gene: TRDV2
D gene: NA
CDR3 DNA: TGTGCCTGTGATCCTCTGTTGACCGATAAACTCATCTTT
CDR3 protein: CACDPLLTDKLIF

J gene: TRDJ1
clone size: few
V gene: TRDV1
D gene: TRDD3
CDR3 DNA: TGTGCTCTTGGGATACCCTTCCTAACAATGCACCTGTACTGGGGGATCCCCGATAAACTCATCTTT
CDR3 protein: CALGIPFLTMHLYWGIPDKLIF

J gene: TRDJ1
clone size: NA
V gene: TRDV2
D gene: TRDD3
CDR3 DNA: TGTGCCTGTGACACCTTAAACCTGGGGGATACGCGGGACACCGATAAACTCATCTTT
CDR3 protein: CACDTLNLGDTRDTDKLIF

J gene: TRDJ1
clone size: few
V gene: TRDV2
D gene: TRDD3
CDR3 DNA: TGTGCCTGCGACATTCTGGGGGATACGCAAACCGATAAACTCATCTTT
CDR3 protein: CACDILGDTQTDKLIF

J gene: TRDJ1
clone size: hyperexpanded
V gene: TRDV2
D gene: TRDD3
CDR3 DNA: TGTGCCTGTGACACCTTAAACCTGGGGGATACGCAAACCGATAAACTCATCTTT
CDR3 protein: CACDTLNLGDTQTDKLIF

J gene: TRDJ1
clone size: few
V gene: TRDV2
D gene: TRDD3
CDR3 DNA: TGTGCCTGTCTTCTACTGGGGGATACAAGAACCGATAAACTCATCTTT
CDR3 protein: CACLLLGDTRTDKLIF

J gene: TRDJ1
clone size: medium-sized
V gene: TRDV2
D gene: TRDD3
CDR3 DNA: TGTGCCTGTGATATCCTGGGGGGGTCCGATAAACTCATCTTT
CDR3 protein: CACDILGGSDKLIF

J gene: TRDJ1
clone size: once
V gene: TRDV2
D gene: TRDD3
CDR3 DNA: TGTGCCTGTGACACCTTAAACCTGGGGGATAAGGGCGATAAACTCATCTTT
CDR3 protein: CACDTLNLGDKGDKLIF

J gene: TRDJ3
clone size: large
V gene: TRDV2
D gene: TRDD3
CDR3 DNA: TGTGCCTGTGACACCGCTGGGGGCCTAAGCTCCTGGGACACCCGACAGATGTTTTTC
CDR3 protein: CACDTAGGLSSWDTRQMFF

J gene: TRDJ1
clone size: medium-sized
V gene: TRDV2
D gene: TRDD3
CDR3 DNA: TGTGCCTGTGACACCGTCCTTAGTGGGCTAAATTGGGGGATACCGTACACCGATAAACTCATCTTT
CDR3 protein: CACDTVLSGLNWGIPYTDKLIF

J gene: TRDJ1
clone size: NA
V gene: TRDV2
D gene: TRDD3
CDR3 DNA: TGTGCCTGTGACGTACTGGGGGATACATCCACCGATAAACTCATCTTT
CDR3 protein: CACDVLGDTSTDKLIF

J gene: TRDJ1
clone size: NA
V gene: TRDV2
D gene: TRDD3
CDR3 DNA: TGTGCCTGTGACCCCGCTGGGGGATACGACACCGATAAACTCATCTTT
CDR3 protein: CACDPAGGYDTDKLIF

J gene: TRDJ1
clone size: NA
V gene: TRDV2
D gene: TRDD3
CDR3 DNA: TGTGCCTGTGACACCTTAAACCTGGGGGATAGGGGAGACGGACTCATCTTT
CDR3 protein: CACDTLNLGDRGDGLIF

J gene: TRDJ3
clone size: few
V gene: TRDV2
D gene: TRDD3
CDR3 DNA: TGTGCCTGCGACACAATGGCTGGGGGTAGCTCCTGGGACACCCGACAGATGTTTTTC
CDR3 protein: CACDTMAGGSSWDTRQMFF

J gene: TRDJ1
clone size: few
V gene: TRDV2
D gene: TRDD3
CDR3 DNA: TGTGCCTGTGACACGGTATCCCGGAGAGTTACTGGGGGATACGACACCGATAAACTCATCTTT
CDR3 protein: CACDTVSRRVTGGYDTDKLIF

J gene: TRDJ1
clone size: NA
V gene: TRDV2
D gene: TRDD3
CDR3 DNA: TGTGCCTGTGACACCGGAGGACTGGGGGGGAGCACCGATAAACTCATCTTT
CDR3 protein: CACDTGGLGGSTDKLIF

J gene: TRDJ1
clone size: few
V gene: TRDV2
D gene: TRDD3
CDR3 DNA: TGTGCCTGTGACACCTTAAATCCTCCCATACTGGGGGAGTCCGATAAACTCATCTTT
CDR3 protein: CACDTLNPPILGESDKLIF

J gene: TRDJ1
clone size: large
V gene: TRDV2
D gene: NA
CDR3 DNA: TGTGCCTGTGACACCGTTGGGATATCGGCCGATAAACTCATCTTT
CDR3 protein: CACDTVGISADKLIF

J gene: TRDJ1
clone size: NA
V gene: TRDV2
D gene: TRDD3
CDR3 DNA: TGTGCCTGTGACACACTGGGGGGAGAGCCCGAGGACACCGATAAACTCATCTTT
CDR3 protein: CACDTLGGEPEDTDKLIF

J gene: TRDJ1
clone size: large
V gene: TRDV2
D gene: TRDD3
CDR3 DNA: TGTGCCTGTGACACCCTACTAGGGGATACAAGGACCGATAAACTCATCTTT
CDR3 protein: CACDTLLGDTRTDKLIF